One and the same sample provided the 9 T cell receptor beta chains below, sequenced in a study of T cell responses to AZD1222 COVID-19 vaccine. Data came from immunoSEQ multiplex PCR; TCRdb stores just in-frame clones and leaves some out. Of some 140,000 clones in the sample, 75% to 95% are singletons; the top ten hold 2.5% to 3%. The input for sequencing was peripheral blood, taken on day 0 of AZD1222 vaccination. The receptors were sampled from an adult in good health.

V gene TRBV5-1 combines with J gene TRBJ2-5; TRBD2 agrees at 8 bases. With V trimmed by 3 bases and J by 4 bases, 8 bases remained unmatched. This CDR3 spans 15 amino acids. CDR1 is SGHRS and CDR2 is YFSETQ in the germline V gene. CDR3 residues: CASSSYPGGSETQYF. In nucleotides, the CDR3 is TGCGCCAGCAGCTCCTACCCGGGAGGGTCAGAGACCCAGTACTTC.

This chain links TRBV18 with TRBJ2-2; 10 bases are a match to TRBD1. The CDR3 totals 16 residues. V lost 3 bases and J lost 3; bases outside the gene matches: 4. In germline, CDR1 is KGHSH, CDR2 LQKENI. In DNA, the CDR3 is TGTGCCAGCTCACCCCCGGACAGGGGGTACACCGGGGAGCTGTTTTTT. Protein product: CASSPPDRGYTGELFF.

The CDR3 nucleotides are TGTGCCACCAGCATAGGACTAGCGGGAGTCCAAGAGACCCAGTACTTC. Its translation is CATSIGLAGVQETQYF. The chain recombines TRBV15 with TRBJ2-5, with 13 bases aligning to TRBD2. The CDR3 is made up of 16 amino acids. Germline trimming cut 4 bases from V and 1 base from J; bases unmatched to any gene: 3. Germline CDR1 and CDR2: LNHNV and YYDKDF (reference sequence).

This chain links TRBV28 with TRBJ1-1; D ambiguous. Germline loops: CDR1 MDHEN, CDR2 SYDVKM. This CDR3 is built from 12 residues. Trimming removed 6 bases at V and 2 bases at J, with 7 bases between. This CDR3 reads CASRWQNTEAFF. For the CDR3, the DNA is TGTGCCAGCAGGTGGCAAAACACTGAAGCTTTCTTT.

The CDR3 protein is CASSFEGVARANTGELFF. The CDR3 DNA reads as TGTGCCAGCAGCTTTGAGGGTGTGGCGCGAGCGAACACCGGGGAGCTGTTTTTT. This chain joins TRBV7-2 and TRBJ2-2, with D perhaps matching TRBD2 (5 bases). The CDR3 is 18 residues long. Trimming removed 3 bases from V and 0 bases from J, with 17 bases in between. Per germline, CDR1 SGHTA and CDR2 FQGNSA.

The chain couples TRBV7-9 to TRBJ1-2; D gene ambiguous. V dropped 5 bases and J dropped 8 bases, with 12 bases sitting between them. The CDR3 extends over 12 amino acids. CDR1 and CDR2 from the germline V gene are SEHNR and FQNEAQ (reference sequence). Written as DNA, the CDR3 is TGTGCCAGCAGCCCCCCGTTTGGGGGCTACACCTTC. It encodes CASSPPFGGYTF. The variable domain in full, completed from reference TRBV7-9 and TRBJ1-2, reads DTGVSQNPRHKITKRGQNVTFRCDPISEHNRLYWYRQTLGQGPEFLTYFQNEAQLEKSRLLSDRFSAERPKGSFSTLEIQRTEQGDSAMYLCASSPPFGGYTFGSGTRLTVV.

V is TRBV7-9 and J is TRBJ2-7, with D tentatively TRBD1 (6 bases). This CDR3 is 12 amino acids long. Germline values: CDR1 SEHNR, CDR2 FQNEAQ (reference sequence). With 4 bases removed from V and 4 bases from J, the gap between germline ends came to 8 bases. The CDR3 DNA is TGTGCCAGCAGCTCCCAGGGGTACGAGCAGTACTTC. It codes for CASSSQGYEQYF.

V and J are TRBV4-3 and TRBJ1-2; no definite D call. CDR3 length: 16 residues. Germline loops: CDR1 LGHNA, CDR2 YSLEER. V lost 1 base and J 3 bases, leaving 15 bases between the germline ends. The DNA for the CDR3 is TGCGCCAGCAGCCAAGTCGGTATCGAGGTGGACTATGGCTACACCTTC. Translated, it gives CASSQVGIEVDYGYTF.

The chain is built from TRBV5-6 and TRBJ2-3, with a tentative D call TRBD1 (5 bases). Germline CDR1 is SGHDT and CDR2 is YYEEEE. This CDR3 comprises 13 residues. The CDR3 nucleotides are TGTGCTTATAGGAAACAGGGCACAGATACGCAGTATTTT. Its translation is CAYRKQGTDTQYF.